This entry lists 5 T cell receptor beta chains sequenced from one sample in a study of T cell responses to AZD1222 COVID-19 vaccine. Libraries were prepared by immunoSEQ multiplex PCR; TCRdb keeps only in-frame clonotypes and omits some of them. This repertoire shows some 96,000 clones, roughly 90% found once; its top ten account for 15% to 20%. The source was peripheral blood, collected 28 days after the second AZD1222 dose. These receptors were obtained from an adult who received the AZD1222 COVID-19 vaccine.

This rearrangement joins TRBV30 to TRBJ2-1; no clear D. The CDR3 runs to 11 residues. Germline CDR1 GTSNPN, CDR2 SVGIG (reference sequence). The ends were cut back, 3 bases at V and 11 bases at J, with 11 bases in the middle. CDR3 loop: CAWSALAKQFF. The CDR3 bases are TGTGCCTGGAGCGCGTTGGCTAAGCAGTTCTTC.

V is TRBV29-1 and J is TRBJ1-5; 7 bases are shared with TRBD1. Germline lookup yields CDR1 SQVTM and CDR2 ANQGSEA. V shed 5 bases, J shed 4 bases, and the junction held 5 bases outside the gene matches. The CDR3 sequence is 13 residues long. The CDR3 DNA reads as TGCAGCGTTAGGACAGGCGATAATCAGCCCCAGCATTTT. This sequence encodes CSVRTGDNQPQHF.

The chain uses TRBV10-3 and TRBJ1-2; D not resolved. V shed 2 bases and J shed 9 bases, with 10 bases lying between them. The CDR3 contains 12 residues. Germline V gene sequence: CDR1 ENHRY, CDR2 SYGVKD. CDR3 coding DNA: TGTGCCATCAGTGAGAGCTTCGGGAGCTACACCTTC. This encodes CAISESFGSYTF.

The genes are TRBV5-1 and TRBJ2-7, with TRBD2 matching 7 bases. J was trimmed by 0 bases and V by 1 base; bases with no gene match: 1. Germline CDR1 SGHRS, CDR2 YFSETQ. The CDR3 length is 14 residues. DNA of the CDR3: TGCGCCAGCAGCTTGTCGGGGGGCTCCTACGAGCAGTACTTC. It translates to CASSLSGGSYEQYF.

This rearrangement joins TRBV18 to TRBJ2-7; no reliable D call. This CDR3 has 12 amino acids. Germline loops: CDR1 KGHSH, CDR2 LQKENI. Trimming took off 2 bases at V and 7 bases at J, with 9 bases between the two ends. In DNA, the CDR3 is TGTGCCAGCTCACCAGACATTGGGGAGCAGTACTTC. Protein product: CASSPDIGEQYF.